The entry that follows covers one T cell receptor beta chain sequence. V lost 6 bases, J lost 4 bases, and 15 bases lay in between. Germline V gene data show CDR1 as SQVTM and CDR2 as ANQGSEA. The CDR3 extends over 13 amino acids. As processed by the authors: The assay estimated nucleated cells by amplifying reference gene primers. Repertoires were generated with immunoSEQ multiplex PCR, while TCRdb's copy carries only in-frame clones and drops some. V, J and clone size reflect that table, while D and trimming were determined from the DNA. This sample has under 300,000 clones, with about nine tenths found just once. The sample comes from a study of blood T cell repertoires in COVID-19. Across the study: Researchers got acute and convalescent COVID-19 samples from the United States, Italy and Spain. Nucleic acid was either cDNA or gDNA, and it came from T cells, B-cell-depleted T cells, or PBMCs.

The chain joins TRBV29-1 to TRBJ1-1; unclear D gene. Sequenced sample: peripheral blood. The receptor was isolated from a man aged 30 to 45 with COVID-19, enrolled during active disease. CDR3 loop: CSVRATGVTEAFF. The CDR3 DNA reads TGCAGCGTACGGGCCACCGGGGTCACTGAAGCTTTCTTT.